This T cell receptor (beta chain) was retrieved from a study of T cells in Graves' hyperthyroidism and ophthalmopathy. This CDR3 spans 14 amino acids. The J segment lost 6 bases and the V segment lost 1 base, leaving 5 bases of the junction unmatched. CDR1 and CDR2 from the germline V gene are MNHNS and SASEGT. Broader study findings: Before onset, by a median of approximately 6.8 months, the model predicted ophthalmopathy.

Researchers amplified the TCR beta CDR3 regions from RNA transcripts. Carried out on the TCR CDR3, a first-round RT-PCR used the HTBI primer set. TCRdb called the multiplex PCR reads again in MiXCR, with one record for every CDR3 protein. The table records approximately 520,000 distinct CDR3 sequences, less than 25% of them present only once. This clonotype was recorded at least ten times. Its target is unknown. Specimen: blood. The rearrangement joins TRBV6-1 to TRBJ1-1, with 7 positions matching TRBD1. The TCR was taken from a man between 18 and 29 years old with Graves' hyperthyroidism. Here the CDR3 DNA reads TGTGCCAGCAGTGAAGGACAGGGAAGGGCTGAAGCTTTCTTT. Translating it yields CASSEGQGRAEAFF.